This is a list of T cell receptor beta chains from one sample in a study of cytomegalovirus exposure and HLA in healthy donors. Profiled with immunoSEQ multiplex PCR; TCRdb holds only in-frame clones, not every one. This table has over 150,000 clones, approximately 80% appearing once. What was sequenced was PBMCs. The receptors shown here come from a male donor in good health and CMV-seronegative. The CDR3 runs from the conserved cysteine through the conserved F or W. A D gene is named only where the DNA matches it firmly. A row's size may be missing; if present it is once, few, many or a size class.

len	v_gene	j_gene	abundance	d_gene	CDR3aa	CDR3nt
12	TRBV6-1	TRBJ1-3	-	-	CASILKGNTIYF	TGTGCCAGCATCCTAAAGGGAAACACCATATATTTT
13	TRBV19	TRBJ1-2	-	TRBD1	CASTEGTDYGYTF	TGTGCCAGTACCGAAGGGACAGACTATGGCTACACCTTC
14	TRBV30	TRBJ2-5	-	-	CAWSGLALAETQYF	TGTGCCTGGAGTGGGCTAGCTCTAGCAGAGACCCAGTACTTC
15	TRBV5-1	TRBJ2-2	-	-	CASSFITQDTGELFF	TGCGCCAGCAGCTTCATAACGCAGGACACCGGGGAGCTGTTTTTT
15	TRBV12-1	TRBJ1-1	-	-	CASGGSDRTNTEAFF	TGTGCCAGCGGGGGATCGGACAGGACGAACACTGAAGCTTTCTTT
17	TRBV7-9	TRBJ2-7	-	TRBD2	CASSFGMGSGSWYEQYF	TGTGCCAGCAGCTTTGGTATGGGGAGCGGGAGTTGGTACGAGCAGTACTTC
16	TRBV5-4	TRBJ2-3	-	TRBD1	CASSTEIRGFTDTQYF	TGTGCCAGCAGCACCGAGATCAGGGGGTTCACAGATACGCAGTATTTT
20	TRBV6-7	TRBJ1-1	-	TRBD1	CASSYSSYPGQGALNTEAFF	TGTGCCAGCAGTTACTCGTCCTATCCCGGACAGGGGGCGTTGAACACTGAAGCTTTCTTT
13	TRBV6-1	TRBJ1-4	-	-	CASSLGRERELFF	TGTGCCAGCAGTTTAGGCAGGGAAAGGGAACTGTTTTTT
15	TRBV4-1	TRBJ1-6	-	-	CASSQDRGNNSPLHF	TGCGCCAGCAGCCAAGATCGGGGAAATAATTCACCCCTCCACTTT
17	TRBV5-6	TRBJ2-7	-	-	CASSLESLATISYEQYF	TGTGCCAGCAGCTTGGAGTCGCTAGCGACCATCTCCTACGAGCAGTACTTC
15	TRBV6-5	TRBJ1-3	-	-	CASSYGGLSGNTIYF	TGTGCCAGCAGTTACGGAGGTCTCTCTGGAAACACCATATATTTT
17	TRBV5-6	TRBJ2-5	-	TRBD1	CASSQNTDRGMQETQYF	TGTGCCAGCAGCCAGAATACGGACAGGGGGATGCAAGAGACCCAGTACTTC
16	TRBV5-1	TRBJ1-1	few	-	CASSFGPNRLSTEAFF	TGCGCCAGCAGCTTTGGGCCCAACAGGTTGAGCACTGAAGCTTTCTTT
15	TRBV19	TRBJ2-5	-	TRBD2	CASSIQREKSATQYF	TGTGCCAGTAGTATCCAGCGGGAGAAGTCGGCGACCCAGTACTTC
15	TRBV10-3	TRBJ1-6	-	TRBD1	CAITNSQGVGSPLHF	TGTGCCATCACCAACTCGCAGGGGGTCGGGTCACCCCTCCACTTT
15	TRBV28	TRBJ1-6	-	TRBD1	CASSTATGVNSPLHF	TGTGCCAGCAGTACCGCGACAGGGGTCAATTCACCCCTCCACTTT
13	TRBV6-5	TRBJ1-1	-	-	CASHREMLTEAFF	TGTGCCAGTCACAGGGAAATGCTAACTGAAGCTTTCTTT
15	TRBV6-5	TRBJ1-1	-	-	CASRPRQASYTEAFF	TGTGCCAGCAGGCCCAGACAGGCATCTTACACTGAAGCTTTCTTT
14	TRBV5-1	TRBJ2-7	once	TRBD1	CASSLGQGAYEQYF	TGCGCCAGCAGCTTGGGGCAGGGGGCCTACGAGCAGTACTTC
16	TRBV7-2	TRBJ2-3	-	TRBD2	CASSPLLLAGTDTQYF	TGTGCCAGCAGCCCCCTCCTCCTAGCGGGGACAGATACGCAGTATTTT
15	TRBV5-1	TRBJ2-1	-	TRBD1	CASSPDRVAGNEQFF	TGCGCCAGCAGCCCGGACAGGGTCGCTGGCAATGAGCAGTTCTTC
16	TRBV4-1	TRBJ1-6	-	TRBD1	CASSQFGTGENSPLHF	TGCGCCAGCAGCCAGTTCGGGACAGGGGAGAATTCACCCCTCCACTTT
12	TRBV7-2	TRBJ2-7	once	-	CASRSQVSEQYF	TGTGCCAGCAGGTCACAGGTCAGTGAGCAGTACTTC
13	TRBV28	TRBJ1-6	-	TRBD1	CASNAGGNSPLHF	TGTGCCAGCAATGCAGGGGGTAATTCACCCCTCCACTTT
15	TRBV6-6	TRBJ2-7	-	TRBD2	CASSGRTSGSYEQYF	TGTGCCAGCAGTGGGAGGACTAGCGGGTCCTACGAGCAGTACTTC
12	TRBV28	TRBJ1-2	-	-	CASSLQGHGYTF	TGTGCCAGCAGCCTACAGGGCCATGGCTACACCTTC
14	TRBV5-5	TRBJ2-7	-	TRBD2	CASSLLAGAYEQYF	TGTGCCAGCAGCTTACTAGCGGGAGCCTACGAGCAGTACTTC
14	TRBV7-2	TRBJ2-7	once	TRBD2	CASSLVLAGYEQYF	TGTGCCAGCAGCTTAGTACTAGCGGGGTACGAGCAGTACTTC
18	TRBV28	TRBJ2-5	-	-	CASSLFTQGYKRGETQYF	TGTGCCAGCAGTTTATTTACGCAGGGCTATAAGCGTGGAGAGACCCAGTACTTC
15	TRBV4-2	TRBJ1-5	-	-	CASSQEQGGNQPQHF	TGTGCCAGCAGCCAGGAACAGGGTGGCAATCAGCCCCAGCATTTT
15	TRBV15	TRBJ2-5	-	-	CATSRDILASETQYF	TGTGCCACCAGCAGAGATATCCTAGCTAGTGAGACCCAGTACTTC
15	TRBV11-2	TRBJ2-1	-	TRBD2	CASRATSGTHNEQFF	TGTGCCAGCCGAGCGACTAGCGGGACCCACAATGAGCAGTTCTTC
13	TRBV5-1	TRBJ2-7	few	-	CASSFDITYEQYF	TGCGCCAGCAGCTTTGACATCACCTACGAGCAGTACTTC
15	TRBV7-9	TRBJ1-3	-	-	CASSLGVSSGNTIYF	TGTGCCAGCAGCCTAGGAGTAAGCTCTGGAAACACCATATATTTT
13	TRBV10-3	TRBJ2-7	once	-	CAISTGSIYEQYF	TGTGCCATCAGTACCGGGTCGATCTACGAGCAGTACTTC
18	TRBV15	TRBJ2-7	-	TRBD2	CATSRSAGLAGRPYEQYF	TGTGCCACCAGCAGATCAGCCGGACTAGCGGGAAGGCCCTACGAGCAGTACTTC
14	TRBV5-4	TRBJ2-1	-	-	CASIRQGTYNEQFF	TGTGCCAGCATTCGCCAGGGGACCTACAATGAGCAGTTCTTC
17	TRBV21-1	TRBJ1-5	-	-	CASSKLPGLSGNQPQHF	TGTGCCAGCAGCAAATTGCCAGGGCTAAGCGGCAATCAGCCCCAGCATTTT
13	TRBV25-1	TRBJ2-7	-	TRBD1	CASRRTGVYEQYF	TGTGCCAGCAGGAGGACAGGGGTTTACGAGCAGTACTTC
17	TRBV5-4	TRBJ2-5	-	TRBD2	CASSLGLAGGFQETQYF	TGTGCCAGCAGCTTGGGTCTAGCGGGGGGCTTCCAAGAGACCCAGTACTTC